This T cell receptor (beta chain) was found in a study of OX40 agonist ivuxolimab in advanced cancers. This CDR3 has 16 amino acids. V was pared by 3 bases and J by 3 bases, with 8 bases of the junction left unmatched. Germline CDR1 reads MNHNS; CDR2 reads SASEGT. Clones were read by immunoSEQ multiplex PCR, and TCRdb kept only the in-frame ones, dropping some. Here the sample spans around 58,000 clones, roughly 89% being singletons. Study outcomes and limitations: In general, CD8+ T cells held more expanded clones than CD4+ did, on average.

In the case of this clone: What it binds is unknown.

The gene calls are TRBV6-1 and TRBJ2-1, with 7 bases that match TRBD1. The clonotype originates from an adult with an advanced solid tumor such as melanoma, head and neck, liver or kidney cancer. The specimen was CD4+ or CD8+ T cells sorted from blood, collected in a trial of the OX40 agonist ivuxolimab. The CDR3 DNA is TGTGCCAGCAGTGACCCGGGGAGACAGGGCTACAATGAGCAGTTCTTC. This gives the protein CASSDPGRQGYNEQFF.